This is a list of T cell receptor beta chains from one sample in a study of control samples from healthy donors and cancer patients. Clones were read by immunoSEQ multiplex PCR, and TCRdb kept only the in-frame ones, dropping some. The table has roughly 100,000 clones, 80% to 90% seen once. Sequenced material: PBMCs. These receptors were collected from a man aged 55 to 70 with lung cancer. Each CDR3 is given with its conserved first and last residue. D genes are given only for firm matches. Some rows mark clone size as missing; the rest say once, few, many or name a class of expanded clone.

d_call	clone_size	j_call	v_call	cdr3_nt	cdr3_aa
-	-	TRBJ1-3	TRBV7-6	TGTGCCAGCAGCTTAGCCAACACCATATATTTT	CASSLANTIYF
-	-	TRBJ1-1	TRBV5-4	TGTGCCAGCAGCTTGGCCGCGACAGACGTTGAAGCTTTCTTT	CASSLAATDVEAFF
-	-	TRBJ1-3	TRBV4-1	TGCGCCAGCAGCCAAGTGGGGGGCTATGGAAACACCATATATTTT	CASSQVGGYGNTIYF
-	-	TRBJ2-3	TRBV29-1	TGCAGTGCCGTAGGGGGGGGTTGGACAGATACGCAGTATTTT	CSAVGGGWTDTQYF
TRBD1	-	TRBJ2-2	TRBV29-1	TGCAGCGTTGACGGGACAGGGAACACCGGGGAGCTGTTTTTT	CSVDGTGNTGELFF
TRBD1	-	TRBJ2-5	TRBV24-1	TGTGCCACCAGTGATTTTCGGACAGGGGGGTCAGAGACCCAGTACTTC	CATSDFRTGGSETQYF
-	many	TRBJ2-5	TRBV3-1/TRBV3-2	TGTGCCAGCAGCCAAGGTAGCGCGTCCCAAGAGACCCAGTACTTC	CASSQGSASQETQYF
TRBD2	-	TRBJ2-3	TRBV6-2/TRBV6-3	TGTGCCAGCAGTCGACTAGCGGGGGGCACAGATACGCAGTATTTT	CASSRLAGGTDTQYF
TRBD1	-	TRBJ1-6	TRBV27	TGTGCCAGCAGTCCCCAGGGGGGGTCACCCCTCCACTTT	CASSPQGGSPLHF
TRBD1	-	TRBJ1-2	TRBV28	TGTGCCAGCAAAAGCCCGGGACAGAGCTATGGCTACACCTTC	CASKSPGQSYGYTF
-	-	TRBJ1-1	TRBV5-8	TGTGCCAGCAGCGTCGGACAGCAGAACACTGAAGCTTTCTTT	CASSVGQQNTEAFF
-	-	TRBJ1-2	TRBV6-6	TGTGCCAGCAGCCAGGTGGGGTTGGCTAACTATGGCTACACCTTC	CASSQVGLANYGYTF
-	few	TRBJ1-2	TRBV6-5	TGTGCCAGCAGTTACGGGGGCGCGGGCTATGGCTACACCTTC	CASSYGGAGYGYTF
-	-	TRBJ1-6	TRBV6-1	TGTGCCAGCAGTGAAGGATCGACAGTCTATAATTCACCCCTCCACTTT	CASSEGSTVYNSPLHF
-	-	TRBJ1-5	TRBV30	TGTGCCTGGAGTGCGGGCAGGGACTCTTATAGCAATCAGCCCCAGCATTTT	CAWSAGRDSYSNQPQHF
TRBD1	many	TRBJ1-1	TRBV5-3	TGTGCCAGGGGGGACAGGGTGGGCACTGAAGCTTTCTTT	CARGDRVGTEAFF
-	-	TRBJ1-4	TRBV30	TGTGCCTGGAGTGTACGGTTGAGTGAAAAACTGTTTTTT	CAWSVRLSEKLFF
-	-	TRBJ1-2	TRBV6-5	TGTGCCAGCAGTTATAGGCAGGGAGCCTATGGCTACACCTTC	CASSYRQGAYGYTF
-	-	TRBJ2-5	TRBV18	TGTGCCAGCTCACCAATCATGGCCGGCCAAGAGACCCAGTACTTC	CASSPIMAGQETQYF
TRBD1	-	TRBJ2-7	TRBV25-1	TGTGCCAGCAGTTTACAGGGGGGCGTGGTCTTCGAGCAGTACTTC	CASSLQGGVVFEQYF
-	-	TRBJ1-2	TRBV4-1	TGCGCCAGCAGCCAGAAACAGGTGCCCTCTAACTATGGCTACACCTTC	CASSQKQVPSNYGYTF
-	-	TRBJ1-5	TRBV9	TGTGCCAGCAGCGTAGCTGGTTCGGTCGATCAGCCCCAGCATTTT	CASSVAGSVDQPQHF
-	-	TRBJ2-7	TRBV11-2	TGTGCCAGCAGCCCTAGTGGGGGCAGTGCCTACGAGCAGTACTTC	CASSPSGGSAYEQYF
-	-	TRBJ2-7	TRBV3-1/TRBV3-2	TGTGCCAGCAGCCGTCGGACTGACGAGCAGTACTTC	CASSRRTDEQYF
-	-	TRBJ1-4	TRBV10-1	TGCGCCAGCAGTGAGTCTAGAGGCAACGAAAAACTGTTTTTT	CASSESRGNEKLFF
TRBD1	-	TRBJ1-1	TRBV6-5	TGTGCCAGCAGTTTCGGGGGGACAGGAGATGAAGCTTTCTTT	CASSFGGTGDEAFF
TRBD2	-	TRBJ2-3	TRBV2	TGTGCCACCCGGTTCGGGGTGGGGGGGACAGATACGCAGTATTTT	CATRFGVGGTDTQYF
-	few	TRBJ1-1	TRBV30	TGTGCCTGGAGTGGACTATCCAGGGTGGTTGAAGCTTTCTTT	CAWSGLSRVVEAFF
-	-	TRBJ2-5	TRBV10-1	TGCGCCAGCAGTGAGTCGGCAGGGGCCTCAGAGACCCAGTACTTC	CASSESAGASETQYF
-	few	TRBJ1-2	TRBV5-6	TGTGCCAGCAGCTTGGACTATGGCTACACCTTC	CASSLDYGYTF
-	-	TRBJ1-2	TRBV5-6	TGTGCCAGCAGCTTACTAACCGGCCGGGACACCTTC	CASSLLTGRDTF
TRBD1	-	TRBJ1-1	TRBV9	TGTGCCAGCAGTGGATTGAGGGATATTGGACAGGGTCCGACGGCGAACACTGAAGCTTTCTTT	CASSGLRDIGQGPTANTEAFF
-	once	TRBJ1-1	TRBV7-9	TGTGCCAGCAGCCGATTCAGTTGGGACACTGAAGCTTTCTTT	CASSRFSWDTEAFF
TRBD2	-	TRBJ2-2	TRBV5-5	TGTGCCAGCAATTGGGGGGGTAACGCGAACACCGGGGAGCTGTTTTTT	CASNWGGNANTGELFF
-	-	TRBJ2-5	TRBV6-1	TGTGCCAGCAGTGAAGTGACAGGGGGACTAGGAGAGACCCAGTACTTC	CASSEVTGGLGETQYF
TRBD1	-	TRBJ2-3	TRBV6-5	TGTGCCAGCAGTTCACAGGGGGCGCGGGGAGATACGCAGTATTTT	CASSSQGARGDTQYF
TRBD1	once	TRBJ2-5	TRBV15	TGTGCCACCAGCAGGGGAGGACAGGGACTCGGAGAGACCCAGTACTTC	CATSRGGQGLGETQYF
-	-	TRBJ2-2	TRBV7-3	TGTGCCAGCACCTCTGGCCGAACCAACACCGGGGAGCTGTTTTTT	CASTSGRTNTGELFF
-	-	TRBJ2-2	TRBV24-1	TGTGCCACCAGCCAATACACCGGGGAGCTGTTTTTT	CATSQYTGELFF
-	-	TRBJ2-2	TRBV6-5	TGTGCCAGCAGTTACTCGAGGAACACCGGGGAGCTGTTTTTT	CASSYSRNTGELFF
-	-	TRBJ1-6	TRBV25-1	TGTGCCAGCAGTTCCTTGGGGTCGGATTCACCCCTCCACTTT	CASSSLGSDSPLHF
-	few	TRBJ2-1	TRBV7-9	TGTGCCAGCACCGTGGGTGGGGACGGCTACAATGAGCAGTTCTTC	CASTVGGDGYNEQFF